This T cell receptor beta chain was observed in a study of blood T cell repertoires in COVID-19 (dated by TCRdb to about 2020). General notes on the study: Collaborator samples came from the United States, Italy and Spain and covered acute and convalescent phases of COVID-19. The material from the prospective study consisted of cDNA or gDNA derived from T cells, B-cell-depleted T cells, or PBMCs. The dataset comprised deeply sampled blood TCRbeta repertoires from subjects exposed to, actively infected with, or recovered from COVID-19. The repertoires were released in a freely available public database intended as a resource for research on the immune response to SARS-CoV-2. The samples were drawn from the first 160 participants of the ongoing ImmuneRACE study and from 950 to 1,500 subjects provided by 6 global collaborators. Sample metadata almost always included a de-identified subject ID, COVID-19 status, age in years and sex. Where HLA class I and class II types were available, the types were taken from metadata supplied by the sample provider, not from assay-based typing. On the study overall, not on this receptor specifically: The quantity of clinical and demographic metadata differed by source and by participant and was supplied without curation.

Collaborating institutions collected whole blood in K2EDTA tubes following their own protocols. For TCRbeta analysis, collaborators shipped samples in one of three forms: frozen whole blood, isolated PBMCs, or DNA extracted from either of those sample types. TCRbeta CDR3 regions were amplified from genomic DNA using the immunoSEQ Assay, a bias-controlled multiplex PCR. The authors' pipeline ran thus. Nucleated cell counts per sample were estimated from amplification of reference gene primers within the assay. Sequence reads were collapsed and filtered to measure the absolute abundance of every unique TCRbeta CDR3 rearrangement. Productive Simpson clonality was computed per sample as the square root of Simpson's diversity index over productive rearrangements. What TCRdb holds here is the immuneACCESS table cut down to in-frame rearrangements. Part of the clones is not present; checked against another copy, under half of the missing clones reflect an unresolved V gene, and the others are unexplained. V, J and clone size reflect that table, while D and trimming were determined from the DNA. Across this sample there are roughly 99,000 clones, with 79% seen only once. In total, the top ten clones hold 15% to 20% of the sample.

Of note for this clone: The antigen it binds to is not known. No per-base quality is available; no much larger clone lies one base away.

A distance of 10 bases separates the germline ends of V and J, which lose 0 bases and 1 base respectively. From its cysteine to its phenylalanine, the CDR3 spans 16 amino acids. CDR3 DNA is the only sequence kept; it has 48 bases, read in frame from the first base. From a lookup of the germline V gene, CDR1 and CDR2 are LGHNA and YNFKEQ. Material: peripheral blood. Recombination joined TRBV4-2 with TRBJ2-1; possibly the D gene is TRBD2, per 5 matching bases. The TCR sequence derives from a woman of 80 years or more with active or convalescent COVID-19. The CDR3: CASSQDRGSSYNEQFF. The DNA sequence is TGTGCCAGCAGCCAAGATCGAGGGAGTTCCTACAATGAGCAGTTCTTC.